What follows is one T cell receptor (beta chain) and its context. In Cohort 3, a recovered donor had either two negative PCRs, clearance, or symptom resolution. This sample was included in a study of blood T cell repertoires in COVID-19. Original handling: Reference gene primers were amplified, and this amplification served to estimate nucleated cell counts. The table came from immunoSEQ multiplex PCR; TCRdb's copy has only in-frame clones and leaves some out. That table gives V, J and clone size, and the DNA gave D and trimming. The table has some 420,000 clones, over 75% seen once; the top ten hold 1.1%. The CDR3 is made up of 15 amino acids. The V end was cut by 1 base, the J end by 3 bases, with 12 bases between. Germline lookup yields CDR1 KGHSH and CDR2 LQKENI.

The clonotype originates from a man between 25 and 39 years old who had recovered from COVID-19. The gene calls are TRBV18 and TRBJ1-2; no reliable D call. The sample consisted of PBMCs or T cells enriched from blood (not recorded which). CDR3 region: CASSPLQNNHYGYTF. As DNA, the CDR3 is TGTGCCAGCTCACCACTCCAGAATAATCACTATGGCTACACCTTC.